A selection of T cell receptor beta chains follows, all from one sample in a study of T cells in Graves' hyperthyroidism and ophthalmopathy. In TCRdb, the multiplex PCR reads were re-called with MiXCR into one record per CDR3 protein. The sample has about 350,000 distinct CDR3 sequences; roughly 20% are singletons. The specimen was blood. The receptor source for this set is a woman aged 40 to 49 with Graves' ophthalmopathy. CDR3s include the opening cysteine and the closing phenylalanine or tryptophan. The order of the fields is clone size, D gene, V gene, J gene, CDR3 protein, CDR3 DNA. The D gene is left open where the match is weak. Expanded clones are given a class, and other clones once, few, many or no size at all.

abundance: few
d_gene: NA
v_gene: TRBV20-1
j_gene: TRBJ1-2
CDR3aa: CSAGHRQEAGYTF
CDR3nt: TGCAGTGCTGGACACCGACAGGAGGCTGGCTACACCTTC

abundance: many
d_gene: NA
v_gene: TRBV6-1
j_gene: TRBJ2-7
CDR3aa: CASSEYDGSFEQYF
CDR3nt: TGTGCCAGCAGTGAATACGACGGCTCCTTCGAGCAGTACTTC

abundance: many
d_gene: NA
v_gene: TRBV7-8
j_gene: TRBJ2-7
CDR3aa: CASSLGDKNYEQYF
CDR3nt: TGTGCCAGCAGCTTAGGGGACAAGAACTACGAGCAGTACTTC

abundance: NA
d_gene: TRBD1
v_gene: TRBV12-3/TRBV12-4
j_gene: TRBJ1-2
CDR3aa: CASSTGTGNPYGYTF
CDR3nt: TGTGCCAGCAGTACCGGGACAGGGAATCCCTATGGCTACACCTTC

abundance: many
d_gene: NA
v_gene: TRBV10-3
j_gene: TRBJ2-7
CDR3aa: CAISEISYEQYF
CDR3nt: TGTGCCATCAGCGAAATATCCTACGAGCAGTACTTC

abundance: NA
d_gene: TRBD2
v_gene: TRBV28
j_gene: TRBJ2-7
CDR3aa: CACSLLAESYEQYF
CDR3nt: TGTGCCTGCAGCCTACTAGCGGAATCCTACGAGCAGTACTTC

abundance: many
d_gene: NA
v_gene: TRBV6-1
j_gene: TRBJ2-7
CDR3aa: CASSPSQAHYEQYF
CDR3nt: TGTGCCAGCAGTCCCTCCCAGGCTCACTACGAGCAGTACTTC

abundance: many
d_gene: NA
v_gene: TRBV7-2
j_gene: TRBJ2-5
CDR3aa: CASSLEGWTQYF
CDR3nt: TGTGCCAGCAGCTTAGAGGGATGGACCCAGTACTTC

abundance: many
d_gene: NA
v_gene: TRBV5-1
j_gene: TRBJ1-1
CDR3aa: CASSFGPRQVGTEAFF
CDR3nt: TGCGCCAGCAGCTTTGGCCCGCGACAGGTCGGCACTGAAGCTTTCTTT

abundance: NA
d_gene: NA
v_gene: TRBV4-3
j_gene: TRBJ2-7
CDR3aa: CASSPRLADDYEQYF
CDR3nt: TGCGCCAGCAGCCCCCGCTTAGCGGACGACTACGAGCAGTACTTC

abundance: many
d_gene: NA
v_gene: TRBV28
j_gene: TRBJ2-7
CDR3aa: CASSLPSIEQYF
CDR3nt: TGTGCCAGCAGTTTGCCCTCGATCGAGCAGTACTTC

abundance: many
d_gene: NA
v_gene: TRBV6-2/TRBV6-3
j_gene: TRBJ1-2
CDR3aa: CASSPPGQFGYTF
CDR3nt: TGTGCCAGCAGCCCTCCCGGTCAGTTTGGCTACACCTTC

abundance: many
d_gene: TRBD2
v_gene: TRBV5-1
j_gene: TRBJ2-2
CDR3aa: CASSFLAGMNTGELFF
CDR3nt: TGCGCCAGCAGCTTTTTAGCGGGGATGAACACCGGGGAGCTGTTTTTT

abundance: many
d_gene: NA
v_gene: TRBV5-1
j_gene: TRBJ2-4
CDR3aa: CASSLGGKLQYF
CDR3nt: TGCGCCAGCAGCTTGGGGGGGAAGCTTCAGTACTTC

abundance: many
d_gene: NA
v_gene: TRBV7-2
j_gene: TRBJ2-7
CDR3aa: CASSQGGSRGEQYF
CDR3nt: TGTGCCAGCAGCCAGGGGGGGAGTAGAGGCGAGCAGTACTTC

abundance: NA
d_gene: TRBD1
v_gene: TRBV28
j_gene: TRBJ2-2
CDR3aa: CASSLWTGGNGELFF
CDR3nt: TGTGCCAGCAGTTTATGGACAGGGGGAAACGGGGAGCTGTTTTTT

abundance: many
d_gene: NA
v_gene: TRBV7-9
j_gene: TRBJ2-7
CDR3aa: CASSFLGDSYEQYF
CDR3nt: TGTGCCAGCAGCTTTTTAGGGGATTCCTACGAGCAGTACTTC

abundance: many
d_gene: NA
v_gene: TRBV29-1
j_gene: TRBJ1-1
CDR3aa: CSHLNPHTNTEAFF
CDR3nt: TGCAGCCACCTGAATCCGCACACGAACACTGAAGCTTTCTTT

abundance: many
d_gene: NA
v_gene: TRBV28
j_gene: TRBJ2-7
CDR3aa: CASSFPQKRSSYEQYF
CDR3nt: TGTGCCAGCAGTTTCCCACAGAAGCGGAGCTCCTACGAGCAGTACTTC

abundance: NA
d_gene: TRBD1
v_gene: TRBV19
j_gene: TRBJ1-1
CDR3aa: CASIRGRGTEAFF
CDR3nt: TGTGCCAGTATCAGGGGGCGAGGCACTGAAGCTTTCTTT

abundance: once
d_gene: NA
v_gene: TRBV7-2
j_gene: TRBJ1-2
CDR3aa: CASSFGQKSYTF
CDR3nt: TGTGCCAGCAGCTTCGGACAGAAAAGCTACACCTTC

abundance: many
d_gene: NA
v_gene: TRBV4-3
j_gene: TRBJ2-6
CDR3aa: CASSQEGAGANVLTF
CDR3nt: TGCGCCAGCAGCCAGGAAGGGGCCGGGGCCAACGTCCTGACTTTC

abundance: NA
d_gene: NA
v_gene: TRBV6-1
j_gene: TRBJ1-5
CDR3aa: CASSLKTGGGNQPQHF
CDR3nt: TGTGCCAGCAGTCTCAAAACGGGGGGAGGCAATCAGCCCCAGCATTTT

abundance: many
d_gene: TRBD1
v_gene: TRBV5-5
j_gene: TRBJ1-5
CDR3aa: CASSPGTGWGQPQHF
CDR3nt: TGTGCCAGCAGCCCAGGGACAGGGTGGGGTCAGCCCCAGCATTTT

abundance: many
d_gene: NA
v_gene: TRBV28
j_gene: TRBJ1-1
CDR3aa: CASSLYAAAEAFF
CDR3nt: TGTGCCAGCAGTTTATACGCGGCGGCCGAAGCTTTCTTT

abundance: NA
d_gene: TRBD2
v_gene: TRBV11-2
j_gene: TRBJ2-7
CDR3aa: CASYLPGGDEQYF
CDR3nt: TGTGCCAGCTACCTACCCGGGGGGGACGAGCAGTACTTC

abundance: NA
d_gene: TRBD1
v_gene: TRBV19
j_gene: TRBJ1-1
CDR3aa: CASKAQGGPDEAFF
CDR3nt: TGTGCCAGTAAGGCACAGGGGGGACCGGACGAAGCTTTCTTT

abundance: many
d_gene: TRBD1
v_gene: TRBV6-1
j_gene: TRBJ1-1
CDR3aa: CATRQGPMNTEAFF
CDR3nt: TGTGCCACACGACAGGGGCCCATGAACACTGAAGCTTTCTTT

abundance: NA
d_gene: TRBD1
v_gene: TRBV7-2
j_gene: TRBJ1-3
CDR3aa: CASSLAQGQGASGNTIYF
CDR3nt: TGTGCCAGCAGCTTAGCGCAGGGACAGGGGGCCTCTGGAAACACCATATATTTT

abundance: many
d_gene: NA
v_gene: TRBV29-1
j_gene: TRBJ2-4
CDR3aa: CSVGGLGGHIQYF
CDR3nt: TGCAGCGTTGGCGGGTTAGGTGGGCACATTCAGTACTTC

abundance: many
d_gene: NA
v_gene: TRBV2
j_gene: TRBJ2-4
CDR3aa: CASSSTDRGKNIQYF
CDR3nt: TGTGCCAGCAGTTCTACAGATAGGGGCAAAAACATTCAGTACTTC

abundance: many
d_gene: NA
v_gene: TRBV4-1
j_gene: TRBJ2-5
CDR3aa: CASSPADMEKTQYF
CDR3nt: TGCGCCAGCAGCCCGGCGGACATGGAAAAGACCCAGTACTTC

abundance: many
d_gene: NA
v_gene: TRBV27
j_gene: TRBJ1-1
CDR3aa: CASSSYTHGHTEAFF
CDR3nt: TGTGCCAGCAGTTCCTATACCCACGGTCACACTGAAGCTTTCTTT

abundance: many
d_gene: NA
v_gene: TRBV19
j_gene: TRBJ2-2
CDR3aa: CASTAATNTGELFF
CDR3nt: TGTGCCAGTACTGCGGCAACGAACACCGGGGAGCTGTTTTTT

abundance: many
d_gene: NA
v_gene: TRBV20-1
j_gene: TRBJ1-2
CDR3aa: CSAEPRQLLYGYTF
CDR3nt: TGCAGTGCTGAGCCTCGACAGCTACTCTATGGCTACACCTTC

abundance: many
d_gene: NA
v_gene: TRBV12-3/TRBV12-4
j_gene: TRBJ1-3
CDR3aa: CASRQTVSGNTIYF
CDR3nt: TGTGCCAGCCGACAGACAGTCTCTGGAAACACCATATATTTT

abundance: many
d_gene: NA
v_gene: TRBV4-3
j_gene: TRBJ1-6
CDR3aa: CASSQDNGGPNSPLHF
CDR3nt: TGCGCCAGCAGCCAAGATAACGGGGGGCCGAATTCACCCCTCCACTTT

abundance: NA
d_gene: NA
v_gene: TRBV10-2
j_gene: TRBJ2-6
CDR3aa: CASSEVGVLTSGANVLTF
CDR3nt: TGCGCCAGCAGTGAGGTGGGTGTCCTAACCTCTGGGGCCAACGTCCTGACTTTC

abundance: few
d_gene: NA
v_gene: TRBV6-5
j_gene: TRBJ1-2
CDR3aa: CASLSRESNGYTF
CDR3nt: TGTGCCAGCCTTAGCAGGGAATCGAACGGCTACACCTTC

abundance: NA
d_gene: NA
v_gene: TRBV28
j_gene: TRBJ2-2
CDR3aa: CASSFEELANTGELFF
CDR3nt: TGTGCCAGCAGTTTCGAGGAACTAGCGAACACCGGGGAGCTGTTTTTT

abundance: NA
d_gene: NA
v_gene: TRBV12-3/TRBV12-4
j_gene: TRBJ2-7
CDR3aa: CASSFSSAGQYF
CDR3nt: TGTGCCAGCAGTTTTTCCTCTGCGGGGCAGTACTTC

abundance: many
d_gene: NA
v_gene: TRBV4-1
j_gene: TRBJ2-7
CDR3aa: CASSQLSPTYEQYF
CDR3nt: TGCGCCAGCAGCCAACTTAGCCCCACCTACGAGCAGTACTTC

abundance: many
d_gene: TRBD2
v_gene: TRBV12-5
j_gene: TRBJ2-2
CDR3aa: CASGLTSGKTGELFF
CDR3nt: TGTGCTAGTGGCTTAACTAGCGGGAAAACCGGGGAGCTGTTTTTT

abundance: NA
d_gene: TRBD1
v_gene: TRBV6-1
j_gene: TRBJ2-5
CDR3aa: CAVPGQGWETQYF
CDR3nt: TGTGCCGTACCGGGACAGGGTTGGGAGACCCAGTACTTC

abundance: few
d_gene: TRBD2
v_gene: TRBV5-1
j_gene: TRBJ2-7
CDR3aa: CASSASGRVSYEQYF
CDR3nt: TGCGCCAGCAGCGCGAGCGGGAGAGTTTCCTACGAGCAGTACTTC

abundance: many
d_gene: NA
v_gene: TRBV12-5
j_gene: TRBJ2-4
CDR3aa: CASGALGAKNIQYF
CDR3nt: TGTGCTAGTGGTGCATTGGGGGCCAAAAACATTCAGTACTTC

abundance: many
d_gene: NA
v_gene: TRBV20-1
j_gene: TRBJ1-1
CDR3aa: CSARGLTGEAFF
CDR3nt: TGCAGTGCTAGAGGTTTGACCGGGGAAGCTTTCTTT